This T cell receptor (beta chain) was found in a study of STAT3 mutations in large granular lymphocyte leukemia. Turning to this clone: Antigen: not known.

Here immunoSEQ multiplex PCR was the method, and the copy in TCRdb shows in-frame clones only, minus some. The sample has about 16,000 clones; 80% to 90% are singletons. CDR1 is SGHRS and CDR2 is YFSETQ in the germline V gene. The CDR3 extends over 13 amino acids. The V segment lost 10 bases and the J segment 4 bases; nucleotides outside the gene matches: 8. General study findings and limits: Some patients had persisting codominant clonotypes that could mask small clones. Suggested: STAT3 mutation was not the ancestral event for these clonal expansions. At least one immunodominant TCR beta clonotype appeared in every T-cell large granular lymphocyte leukemia patient.

This receptor was taken from a man aged 45-60 years with T-cell large granular lymphocyte leukemia. Some clones in this sample may be carry-over from other donors' samples. Sequencing was performed on peripheral blood mononuclear cells. The chain recombines TRBV5-1 with TRBJ1-2, with TRBD1 matching over 9 bases. CDR3 loop: CARATGGCYGYTF. In nucleotides, the CDR3 is TGCGCCCGGGCTACAGGGGGCTGCTATGGCTACACCTTC.